Described below is a single TCR beta chain sequence and its context. No antigen is known for it. This sample is drawn from a study of T cell repertoires in cytomegalovirus infection. Study in general: CMV infection and matching HLA type were both indicated by public TCR beta signatures. Study results and caveats: Pooled public TCR beta family frequency picked out CMV carriers with the relevant HLA. In two of eight donors, the top clonotype was HLA-C-restricted CMV-specific.

The J segment lost 1 base and the V segment lost 4 bases, leaving 10 bases of the junction unmatched. CDR3 length equals 16 residues. Germline V gives CDR1 MNHNS, CDR2 SASEGT. From the reads, TCRdb called clonotypes with MiXCR, one entry per CDR3 protein. The sample shows approximately 550,000 distinct CDR3 sequences, approximately 15% of them seen only once. This receptor was obtained from a human donor in good health (CMV status not recorded). Some clones in this sample may be carry-over from other donors' samples. Sequencing was performed on CD8+ T cells from PBMCs. The V and J genes are TRBV6-1 and TRBJ2-7; TRBD2 matches at 7 bases. The CDR3 sequence is CASSGTHEGLSYEQYF. In DNA, the CDR3 is TGTGCCAGCAGTGGAACCCACGAGGGACTATCCTACGAGCAGTACTTC.